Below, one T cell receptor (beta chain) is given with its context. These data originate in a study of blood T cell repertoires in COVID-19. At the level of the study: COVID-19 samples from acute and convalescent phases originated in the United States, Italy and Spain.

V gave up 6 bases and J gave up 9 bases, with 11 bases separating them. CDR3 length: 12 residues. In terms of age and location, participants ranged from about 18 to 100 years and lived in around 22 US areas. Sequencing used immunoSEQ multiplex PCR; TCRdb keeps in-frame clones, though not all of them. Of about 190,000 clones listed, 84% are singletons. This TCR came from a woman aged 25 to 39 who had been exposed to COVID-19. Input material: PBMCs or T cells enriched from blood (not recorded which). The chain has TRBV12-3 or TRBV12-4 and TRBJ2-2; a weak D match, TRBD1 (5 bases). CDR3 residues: CASSLRDRELFF. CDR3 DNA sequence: TGTGCCAGCAGCCTCAGGGATAGGGAGCTGTTTTTT.